The 6 T cell receptor beta chains in this list originate from one sample, sequenced in a study of blood T cells in healthy people across ages (dated by TCRdb to the mid-2010s). Libraries were prepared through 5' RACE. A second about 7 to 12 cycle PCR used a sample-barcoded 5' primer and a J-beta primer mix. Starting from the raw public reads, TCRdb applied fastp trimming at Q25, assembled clones with MiXCR and retained in-frame beta chains. Under each unique CDR3 protein, matching rows form one entry showing the most common genes and DNA. The sample table lists 1.8 million or so distinct CDR3 sequences, 30% to 40% of them with a count of one. The biggest ten clones account for under 25% of the sample. Sequencing was done on a sample of blood. The receptor source for this set is a human donor in good health.

Only a few counts were recorded for this clonotype. This sequence joins TRBV29-1 and TRBJ1-2; unclear D gene. Germline assignment: CDR1 SQVTM and CDR2 ANQGSEA. This CDR3 is 11 amino acids long. The ends were cut back, 3 bases at V and 8 bases at J, with 10 bases in the middle. The CDR3 DNA is TGCAGCGTTGATCCTCGCGGGGGCTACACCTTC. It translates to CSVDPRGGYTF.

This chain links TRBV29-1 with TRBJ1-1, with D uncertain. The CDR3 totals 14 residues. V was trimmed by 2 bases and J by 1 base, leaving 11 bases between them. CDR1 is SQVTM, CDR2 ANQGSEA, per germline. The CDR3 DNA is TGCAGCGTTGAAAGGAAAATTTCGAACACTGAAGCTTTCTTT. As protein: CSVERKISNTEAFF.

V and J are TRBV19 and TRBJ1-1; perhaps TRBD1 as D (5 bases). The CDR3 contains 11 residues. V lost 9 bases and J 3 bases, leaving 8 bases between the germline ends. CDR1 is LNHDA and CDR2 is SQIVND in the germline V gene (reference sequence). CDR3 bases: TGTGCCAGCCGGGACTACACTGAAGCTTTCTTT. This encodes CASRDYTEAFF.

The V and J genes are TRBV20-1 and TRBJ2-1; 7 bases fit TRBD2. This CDR3 has 14 amino acids. V lost 6 bases and J lost 8; bases outside the gene matches: 13. Germline V gives CDR1 DFQATT, CDR2 SNEGSKA (reference sequence). For the CDR3, the DNA is TGCAGTGCACGGAGAGGGCTCCGGGGGGATGAGCAGTTCTTC. It is translated as CSARRGLRGDEQFF.

The V call is TRBV3-1, the J call TRBJ1-5; 8 bases fit TRBD1. The CDR3 sequence is 17 residues long. The V gene end was trimmed by 4 bases and the J gene end by 5 bases; junction bases not matched to a gene: 13. CDR1 is LGHDT and CDR2 is YNNKEL in the germline V gene (reference sequence). The CDR3 DNA reads TGTGCCAGCAGCCCGAATCCCGGCAGGGGGCGATATCAGCCCCAGCATTTT. Its protein product is CASSPNPGRGRYQPQHF.

This clonotype was seen only a few times. V usage is TRBV20-1 and J usage is TRBJ2-7, with 8 bases fitting TRBD2. Trimming took 5 bases from V and 1 from J; bases not matched to a gene: 10. This CDR3 has 15 amino acids. CDR1 and CDR2 from the germline V gene are DFQATT and SNEGSKA (reference sequence). The CDR3 protein is CSAPRTSGESYEQYF. As DNA, the CDR3 is TGCAGTGCTCCGCGAACTAGCGGCGAATCCTACGAGCAGTACTTC.